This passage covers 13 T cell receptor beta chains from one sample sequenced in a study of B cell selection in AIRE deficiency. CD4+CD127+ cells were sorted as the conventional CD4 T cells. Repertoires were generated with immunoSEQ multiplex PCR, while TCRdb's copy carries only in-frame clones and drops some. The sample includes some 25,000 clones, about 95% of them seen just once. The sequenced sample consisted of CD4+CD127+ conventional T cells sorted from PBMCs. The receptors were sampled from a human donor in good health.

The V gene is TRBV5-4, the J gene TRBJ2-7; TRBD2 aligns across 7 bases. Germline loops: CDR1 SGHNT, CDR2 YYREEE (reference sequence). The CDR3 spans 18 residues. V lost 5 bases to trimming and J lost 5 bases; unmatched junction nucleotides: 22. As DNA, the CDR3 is TGTGCCAGCAGTCCGGAGTTGGGCGGGGGTAAGCTAAACCACGAGCAGTACTTC. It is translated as CASSPELGGGKLNHEQYF.

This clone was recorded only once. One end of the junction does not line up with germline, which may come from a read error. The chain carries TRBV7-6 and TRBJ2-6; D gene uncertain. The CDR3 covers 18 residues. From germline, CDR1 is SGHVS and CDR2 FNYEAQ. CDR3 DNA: TGTGCAGCAGCCGGAAGGATAAATCTCACAAAGTCGGGCCAACGTCCTGACTTC. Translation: CAAAGRINLTKSGQRPDF. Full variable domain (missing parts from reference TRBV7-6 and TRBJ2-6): GAGVSQSPRYKVTKRGQDVALRCDPISGHVSLYWYRQALGQGPEFLTYFNYEAQQDKSGLPNDRFSAERPEGSISTLTIQRTEQRDSAMYRCAAAGRINLTKSGQRPDFGAGSRLTVL.

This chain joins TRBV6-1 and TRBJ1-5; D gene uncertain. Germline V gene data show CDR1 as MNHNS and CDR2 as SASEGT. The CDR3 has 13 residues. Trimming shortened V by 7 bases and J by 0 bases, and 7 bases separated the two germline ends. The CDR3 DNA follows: TGTGCCAGCACGTGGGTTAGCAATCAGCCCCAGCATTTT. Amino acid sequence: CASTWVSNQPQHF.

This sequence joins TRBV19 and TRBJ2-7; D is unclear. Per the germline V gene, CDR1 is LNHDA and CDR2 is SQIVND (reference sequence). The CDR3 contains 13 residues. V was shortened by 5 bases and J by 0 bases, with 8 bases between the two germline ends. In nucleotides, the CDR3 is TGTGCCAGTAGTCTCGGACCCTCCTACGAGCAGTACTTC. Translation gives CASSLGPSYEQYF.

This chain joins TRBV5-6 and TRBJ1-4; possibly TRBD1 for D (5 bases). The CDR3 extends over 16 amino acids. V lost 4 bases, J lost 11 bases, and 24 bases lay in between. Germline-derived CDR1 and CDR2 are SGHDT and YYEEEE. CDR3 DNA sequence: TGTGCCAGCAGCACGAACGACGGCCGGGGGGTATGGAAACTGTTTTTT. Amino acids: CASSTNDGRGVWKLFF.

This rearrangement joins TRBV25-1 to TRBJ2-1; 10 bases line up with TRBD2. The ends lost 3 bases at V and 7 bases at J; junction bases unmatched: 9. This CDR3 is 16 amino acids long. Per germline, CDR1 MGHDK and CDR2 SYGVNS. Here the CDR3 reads CASSELAGEAWNEQFF. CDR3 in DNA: TGTGCCAGCAGTGAGCTAGCGGGAGAGGCGTGGAATGAGCAGTTCTTC. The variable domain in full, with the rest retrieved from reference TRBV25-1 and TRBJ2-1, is EADIYQTPRYLVIGTGKKITLECSQTMGHDKMYWYQQDPGMELHLIHYSYGVNSTEKGDLSSESTVSRIRTEHFPLTLESARPSHTSQYLCASSELAGEAWNEQFFGPGTRLTVL.

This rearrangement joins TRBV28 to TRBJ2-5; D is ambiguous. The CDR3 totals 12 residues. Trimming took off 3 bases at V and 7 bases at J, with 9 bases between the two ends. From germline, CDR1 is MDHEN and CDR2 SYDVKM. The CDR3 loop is CASSLPDGTQYF. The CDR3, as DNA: TGTGCCAGCAGTTTGCCGGACGGGACCCAGTACTTC.

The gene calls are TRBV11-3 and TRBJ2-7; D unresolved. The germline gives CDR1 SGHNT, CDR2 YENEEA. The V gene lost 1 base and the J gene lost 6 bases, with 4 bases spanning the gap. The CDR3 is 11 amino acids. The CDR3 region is CASSLAAEQYF. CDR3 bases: TGTGCCAGCAGCTTAGCCGCCGAGCAGTACTTC. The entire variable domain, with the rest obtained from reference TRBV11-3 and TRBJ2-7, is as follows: EAGVVQSPRYKIIEKKQPVAFWCNPISGHNTLYWYLQNLGQGPELLIRYENEEAVDDSQLPKDRFSAERLKGVDSTLKIQPAELGDSAVYLCASSLAAEQYFGPGTRLTVT.

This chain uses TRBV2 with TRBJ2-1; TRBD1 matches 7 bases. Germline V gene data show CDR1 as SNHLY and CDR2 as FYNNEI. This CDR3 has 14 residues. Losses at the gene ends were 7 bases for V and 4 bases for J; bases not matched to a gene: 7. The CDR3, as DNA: TGTGCCAGCACCCGACAGGGAGAATACAATGAGCAGTTCTTC. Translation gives CASTRQGEYNEQFF. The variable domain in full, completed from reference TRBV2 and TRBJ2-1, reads EPEVTQTPSHQVTQMGQEVILRCVPISNHLYFYWYRQILGQKVEFLVSFYNNEISEKSEIFDDQFSVERPDGSNFTLKIRSTKLEDSAMYFCASTRQGEYNEQFFGPGTRLTVL.

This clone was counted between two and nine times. The CDR3 nucleotides are TGCGCCAGCAGCCAAGACGACAGGGGGGATCAGCCCCAGCATTTT. This encodes CASSQDDRGDQPQHF. This chain joins TRBV4-1 and TRBJ1-5; 9 nucleotides align to TRBD1. The CDR3 contains 15 residues. Germline CDR1 MGHRA, CDR2 YSYEKL. The V gene end was trimmed by 0 bases and the J gene end by 5 bases; junction bases not matched to a gene: 2.

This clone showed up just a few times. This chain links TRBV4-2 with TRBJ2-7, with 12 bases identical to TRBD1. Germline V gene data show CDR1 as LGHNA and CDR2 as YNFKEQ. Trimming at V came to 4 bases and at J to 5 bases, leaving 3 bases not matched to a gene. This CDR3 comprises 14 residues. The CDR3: CASSRDRGRDEQYF. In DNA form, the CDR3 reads TGTGCCAGCAGCCGGGACAGGGGGCGAGACGAGCAGTACTTC.

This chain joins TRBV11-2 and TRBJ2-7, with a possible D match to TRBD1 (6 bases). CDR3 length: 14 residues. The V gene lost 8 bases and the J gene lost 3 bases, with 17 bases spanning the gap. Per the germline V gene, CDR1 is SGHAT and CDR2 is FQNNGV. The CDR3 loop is CASLRTEYSYEQYF. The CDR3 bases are TGTGCCAGCCTACGGACAGAATACAGCTACGAGCAGTACTTC.

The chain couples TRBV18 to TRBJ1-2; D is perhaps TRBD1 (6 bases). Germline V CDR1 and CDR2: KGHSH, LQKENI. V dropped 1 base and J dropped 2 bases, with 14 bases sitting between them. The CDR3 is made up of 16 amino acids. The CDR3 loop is CASSPQQGRENYGYTF. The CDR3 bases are TGTGCCAGCTCACCACAACAGGGAAGAGAAAACTATGGCTACACCTTC. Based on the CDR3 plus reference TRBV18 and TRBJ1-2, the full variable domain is NAGVMQNPRHLVRRRGQEARLRCSPMKGHSHVYWYRQLPEEGLKFMVYLQKENIIDESGMPKERFSAEFPKEGPSILRIQQVVRGDSAAYFCASSPQQGRENYGYTFGSGTRLTVV.